What follows is one TCR beta chain and its context. The antigen is undetermined. The data originate from a study of T cells in localized non-small cell lung cancer. Notes on the study in general: Higher blood T cell density tracked longer overall survival.

Germline loops: CDR1 SNHLY, CDR2 FYNNEI. The CDR3 runs 15 residues. V was trimmed by 4 bases and J by 7 bases, leaving 14 bases between them. Only in-frame clones appear in the TCRdb table, and some are missing; sequencing was by immunoSEQ multiplex PCR. The profile shows tens of thousands of clones, roughly 83% of them singletons. Specimen: peripheral blood, collected before any cancer treatment. This chain uses TRBV2 with TRBJ1-6, with a weak D call TRBD1 (6 bases). The receptor was isolated from a female donor over 55 with stage I lung adenocarcinoma. For the CDR3, the DNA is TGTGCCAGCAGTGCCACGGACAGCTCAAATTCACCCCTCCACTTT. Its translation is CASSATDSSNSPLHF.